This paragraph covers one T cell receptor (beta chain) sequence. The table came from immunoSEQ multiplex PCR; TCRdb's copy has only in-frame clones and leaves some out. The sample gives about 92,000 clones, 80% to 95% of which show up once; around 2.5% is in the top ten. This CDR3 comprises 18 residues. Germline loops: CDR1 MNHEY, CDR2 SMNVEV (reference sequence). Germline trimming cut 5 bases from V and 0 bases from J; bases unmatched to any gene: 7. The record originates from a study of T cell changes during pregnancy in multiple sclerosis. Here the sequenced sample was peripheral blood, taken in the first trimester of pregnancy. The chain joins TRBV27 to TRBJ2-2; 12 bases align to TRBD2. The sequence was collected from a female donor with multiple sclerosis, enrolled in a pregnancy study. The CDR3 reads CASSIRTSGKTNTGELFF. In DNA, the CDR3 is TGTGCCAGCAGTATAAGGACTAGCGGGAAAACGAACACCGGGGAGCTGTTTTTT.